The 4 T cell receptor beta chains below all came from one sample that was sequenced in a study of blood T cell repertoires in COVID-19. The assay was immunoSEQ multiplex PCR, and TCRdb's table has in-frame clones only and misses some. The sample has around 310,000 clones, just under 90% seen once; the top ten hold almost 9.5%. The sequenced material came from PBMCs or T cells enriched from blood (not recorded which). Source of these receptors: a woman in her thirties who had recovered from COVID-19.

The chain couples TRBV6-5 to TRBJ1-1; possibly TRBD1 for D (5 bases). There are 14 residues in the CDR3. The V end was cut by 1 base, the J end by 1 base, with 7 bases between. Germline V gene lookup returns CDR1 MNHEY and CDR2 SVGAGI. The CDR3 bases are TGTGCCAGCAGTTACTTGACAGCGAACACTGAAGCTTTCTTT. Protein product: CASSYLTANTEAFF.

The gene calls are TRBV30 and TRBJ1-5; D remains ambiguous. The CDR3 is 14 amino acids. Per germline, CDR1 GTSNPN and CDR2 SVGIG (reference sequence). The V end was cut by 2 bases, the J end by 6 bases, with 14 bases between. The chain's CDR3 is CAWSRAGGLQPQHF. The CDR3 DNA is TGTGCCTGGAGTAGGGCAGGAGGTCTTCAGCCCCAGCATTTT. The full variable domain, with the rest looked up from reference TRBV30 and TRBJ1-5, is SQTIHQWPATLVQPVGSPLSLECTVEGTSNPNLYWYRQAAGRGLQLLFYSVGIGQISSEVPQNLSASRPQDRQFILSSKKLLLSDSGFYLCAWSRAGGLQPQHFGDGTRLSIL.

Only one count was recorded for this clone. The CDR3 region has the DNA TGTGCCAGCAGCTTCGGACAGCGATATGGCTACACCTTC. Protein: CASSFGQRYGYTF. V gene TRBV6-5 combines with J gene TRBJ1-2, with D perhaps matching TRBD1 (6 bases). The CDR3 has 13 amino acids. V lost 6 bases and J lost 5, with 13 bases in between. Per the germline V gene, CDR1 is MNHEY and CDR2 is SVGAGI.

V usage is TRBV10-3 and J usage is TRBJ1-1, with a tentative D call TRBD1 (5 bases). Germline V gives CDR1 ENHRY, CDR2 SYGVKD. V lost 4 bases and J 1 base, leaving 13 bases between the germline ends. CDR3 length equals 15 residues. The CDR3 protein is CAISGAPQENTEAFF. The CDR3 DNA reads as TGTGCCATCAGTGGGGCTCCACAGGAGAACACTGAAGCTTTCTTT.